The 27 T cell receptor beta chains presented below share a single source sample, sequenced in a study of shared clonotypes between healthy human individuals. TCRdb's copy holds only in-frame clones and misses some; the assay was immunoSEQ multiplex PCR. The data contain about 2.2 million clones, roughly 93% of them singletons. Naive CD8 cells lacked CD45RO, underwent positive selection for CCR7 and left out terminally differentiated effector memory CD45RA+ cells. What was sequenced was naive CD8+ T cells from PBMCs. The receptors derive from a man aged 18 to 29 in good health. Some clones in this sample may be carry-over from other donors' samples.

The rearrangement uses TRBV19 and TRBJ2-1; 7 bases match TRBD2. From germline, CDR1 is LNHDA and CDR2 SQIVND (reference sequence). This CDR3 comprises 14 residues. J gave up 8 bases and V 3 bases, and 7 bases lay outside the gene matches. The chain's CDR3 is CASSIGDYGDEQFF. DNA of the CDR3: TGTGCCAGTAGTATTGGGGACTACGGGGATGAGCAGTTCTTC. The full variable domain, completed using reference TRBV19 and TRBJ2-1, is DGGITQSPKYLFRKEGQNVTLSCEQNLNHDAMYWYRQDPGQGLRLIYYSQIVNDFQKGDIAEGYSVSREKKESFPLTVTSAQKNPTAFYLCASSIGDYGDEQFFGPGTRLTVL.

On this clone itself: Different DNA sequences within this sample yield the same CDR3. The chain carries TRBV28 and TRBJ2-3; 7 nucleotides match TRBD1. With 3 bases clipped from V and 1 base from J, the junction kept 4 bases outside the gene matches. The germline V gene has CDR1 MDHEN and CDR2 SYDVKM. This CDR3 is built from 15 residues. The CDR3 sequence is CASSFPGQGTDTQYF. DNA of the CDR3: TGTGCCAGCAGTTTTCCCGGACAGGGCACAGATACGCAGTATTTT.

This rearrangement joins TRBV25-1 to TRBJ2-4, with 8 bases aligning to TRBD1. The CDR3 has 16 residues. Germline-derived CDR1 and CDR2 are MGHDK and SYGVNS. V lost 4 bases to trimming and J lost 0 bases; unmatched junction nucleotides: 5. As DNA, the CDR3 is TGTGCCAGCAGTGCCCGCAGGGGGCGAGCCAAAAACATTCAGTACTTC. This translates into CASSARRGRAKNIQYF. Drawing the rest from reference TRBV25-1 and TRBJ2-4, the complete variable domain is EADIYQTPRYLVIGTGKKITLECSQTMGHDKMYWYQQDPGMELHLIHYSYGVNSTEKGDLSSESTVSRIRTEHFPLTLESARPSHTSQYLCASSARRGRAKNIQYFGAGTRLSVL.

V gene TRBV7-9 combines with J gene TRBJ2-3; possible D gene TRBD1, 5 bases. The V end was cut by 5 bases, the J end by 2 bases, with 23 bases between. Germline V CDR1 and CDR2: SEHNR, FQNEAQ (reference sequence). The CDR3 length is 18 residues. The CDR3 is CASSQKRWASDTTDTQYF. The CDR3 DNA reads TGTGCCAGCAGCCAAAAAAGATGGGCCTCGGACACCACAGATACGCAGTATTTT. Full variable domain (missing parts from reference TRBV7-9 and TRBJ2-3): DTGVSQNPRHKITKRGQNVTFRCDPISEHNRLYWYRQTLGQGPEFLTYFQNEAQLEKSRLLSDRFSAERPKGSFSTLEIQRTEQGDSAMYLCASSQKRWASDTTDTQYFGPGTRLTVL.

With respect to this clone: Other DNA sequences in the same sample also yield this CDR3. The rearrangement uses TRBV5-4 and TRBJ2-7; D is unclear. The CDR3 extends over 12 amino acids. Trimming left V 0 bases short and J 4 bases short, with 5 bases between. The germline gives CDR1 SGHNT, CDR2 YYREEE (reference sequence). CDR3 coding DNA: TGTGCCAGCAGCTTGGGAGGTTACGAGCAGTACTTC. It codes for CASSLGGYEQYF.

The rearrangement links TRBV6-5 to TRBJ1-1; D is perhaps TRBD1 (6 bases). Trimming stripped 7 bases from V and 3 bases from J, with 15 bases between. The length of the CDR3 is 14 residues. CDR1 is MNHEY and CDR2 is SVGAGI in the germline V gene. CDR3 DNA: TGTGCCAGCACCTTAGGGCAGGGGCACACTGAAGCTTTCTTT. This encodes CASTLGQGHTEAFF.

The chain carries TRBV7-2 and TRBJ2-7; 9 bases line up with TRBD2. Germline loops: CDR1 SGHTA, CDR2 FQGNSA. Losses at the gene ends were 5 bases for V and 1 base for J; bases not matched to a gene: 9. The length of the CDR3 is 16 residues. Here the CDR3 reads CASSLLAGLFSYEQYF. Here the CDR3 DNA reads TGTGCCAGCAGCCTTCTAGCGGGACTATTTTCCTACGAGCAGTACTTC.

With regard to this clone: Sequence at one end of the junction differs from germline and may be a read error. CDR3 amino acids: CASSLGQGAYIQYF. The CDR3 DNA reads TGTGCCAGCAGCCTAGGACAGGGGGCATACATTCAGTACTTC. The chain is built from TRBV13 and TRBJ2-4; TRBD1 agrees at 11 bases. Germline CDR1 reads PRHDT; CDR2 reads FYEKMQ (reference sequence). This CDR3 contains 14 residues.

V usage is TRBV27 and J usage is TRBJ2-2; 9 bases line up with TRBD2. The V segment lost 10 bases and the J segment 7 bases; nucleotides outside the gene matches: 13. Germline CDR1 reads MNHEY; CDR2 reads SMNVEV (reference sequence). The CDR3 runs to 15 residues. The CDR3 coding sequence is TGTGCCACCCTAGTAGCGGGAGCGAGGGGCGGGGAGCTGTTTTTT. It codes for CATLVAGARGGELFF.

This clone was found a few times. This chain connects TRBV7-9 to TRBJ1-1, with 8 bases that match TRBD1. Germline CDR1 and CDR2: SEHNR and FQNEAQ (reference sequence). The CDR3 runs to 15 residues. V shed 6 bases and J 4 bases; nucleotides not matched to a gene: 10. This CDR3 reads CASSPTTGVVTEAFF. CDR3 DNA sequence: TGTGCCAGCAGTCCAACGACAGGGGTCGTCACTGAAGCTTTCTTT. Filled out from reference TRBV7-9 and TRBJ1-1, the complete variable domain reads DTGVSQNPRHKITKRGQNVTFRCDPISEHNRLYWYRQTLGQGPEFLTYFQNEAQLEKSRLLSDRFSAERPKGSFSTLEIQRTEQGDSAMYLCASSPTTGVVTEAFFGQGTRLTVV.

This clone was observed a single time. The chain couples TRBV28 to TRBJ2-5; no reliable D call. The germline V gene has CDR1 MDHEN and CDR2 SYDVKM. The V and J ends lost 4 bases and 4 bases respectively, with 13 bases between them. This CDR3 has 14 amino acids. In DNA, the CDR3 is TGTGCCAGCAGTTCCCTTGGTGCCCCAGAGACCCAGTACTTC. Protein: CASSSLGAPETQYF.

The V gene is TRBV9, the J gene TRBJ2-3; D gene ambiguous. In germline, CDR1 is SGDLS, CDR2 YYNGEE. Deletions cut 4 bases from V and 4 bases from J, with 10 bases between. The CDR3 sequence is 13 residues long. The CDR3 DNA is TGTGCCAGCAGCCCCCCTCTCTCAGATACGCAGTATTTT. As protein: CASSPPLSDTQYF.

V is TRBV27 and J is TRBJ2-5; D ambiguous. Germline-derived CDR1 and CDR2 are MNHEY and SMNVEV (reference sequence). V lost 3 bases, J lost 3 bases, and 8 bases lay in between. This CDR3 has 13 residues. The CDR3 loop reads CASSFRLKETQYF. Written as DNA, the CDR3 is TGTGCCAGCAGTTTCCGACTCAAAGAGACCCAGTACTTC.

The chain combines TRBV2 with TRBJ1-1, with 7 bases lining up with TRBD1. The V gene end was trimmed by 7 bases and the J gene end by 0 bases; junction bases not matched to a gene: 8. The CDR3 contains 15 residues. Per germline, CDR1 SNHLY and CDR2 FYNNEI. The CDR3 coding sequence is TGTGCCAGCATGGGGTACAGGGGACTGAACACTGAAGCTTTCTTT. Translation gives CASMGYRGLNTEAFF.

V is TRBV5-4 and J is TRBJ2-3, with D unclear. Germline assignment: CDR1 SGHNT and CDR2 YYREEE (reference sequence). The CDR3 spans 12 residues. The ends were cut back, 4 bases at V and 3 bases at J, with 6 bases in the middle. The CDR3 sequence: CASSGPTDTQYF. CDR3 nucleotide sequence: TGTGCCAGCAGCGGACCTACAGATACGCAGTATTTT.

This rearrangement joins TRBV6-1 to TRBJ2-1; 7 nucleotides line up with TRBD2. V was pared by 4 bases and J by 3 bases, with 9 bases of the junction left unmatched. Germline CDR1 MNHNS, CDR2 SASEGT. The CDR3 loop spans 16 amino acids. The CDR3 DNA is TGTGCCAGCAGTGCCGGGACTACCCACCGCTACAATGAGCAGTTCTTC. This translates into CASSAGTTHRYNEQFF.

The CDR3 nucleotides read TGCGCCAGCAGTGACCAGGGACAGGTGGAAGCTTTCTTT. Its translation: CASSDQGQVEAFF. The chain uses TRBV10-2 and TRBJ1-1; 8 bases are a match to TRBD1. Germline CDR1 is WSHSY and CDR2 is SAAADI. Losses at the gene ends were 3 bases for V and 8 bases for J; bases not matched to a gene: 5. The CDR3 length is 13 residues.

This clone has just one count. Compared with germline, one end of the junction differs, possibly owing to a read error. This sample also contains other DNA sequences that code for the same CDR3. The chain is built from TRBV7-9 and TRBJ1-2; D gene uncertain. The CDR3 covers 14 residues. Germline-derived CDR1 and CDR2 are SEHNR and FQNEAQ (reference sequence). The CDR3 is CASSLSTVYYGYTF. Here the CDR3 DNA reads TGCGCCAGCAGCTTATCAACGGTTTACTATGGCTACACCTTC.

The V gene is TRBV28, the J gene TRBJ2-7; D not resolved. The CDR3 has 14 amino acids. Trimming took 2 bases from V and 3 from J, leaving 11 bases between them. CDR1 is MDHEN, CDR2 SYDVKM, per germline. The CDR3 is CASSLRGRLYEQYF. CDR3 coding DNA: TGTGCCAGCAGTTTACGTGGCAGGCTCTACGAGCAGTACTTC.

Notes on this clone: In the same sample, other DNA sequences code for this CDR3. J is TRBJ2-7 and V is TRBV5-1, with D hard to call. Germline CDR1 is SGHRS and CDR2 is YFSETQ. The CDR3 sequence is 12 residues long. Trimming left V 1 base short and J 3 bases short, with 5 bases between. The CDR3 nucleotides are TGCGCCAGCAGCTTGAATAGCTACGAGCAGTACTTC. It codes for CASSLNSYEQYF.

CDR3 in amino acids: CASTLGGAGNTIYF. DNA for the CDR3: TGTGCCAGCACCCTGGGGGGCGCTGGAAACACCATATATTTT. The V and J genes are TRBV7-9 and TRBJ1-3, with D possibly matching TRBD1 (6 bases). The germline V gene encodes CDR1 SEHNR and CDR2 FQNEAQ (reference sequence). The CDR3 is 14 amino acids. The V gene lost 7 bases and the J gene lost 2 bases, with 12 bases spanning the gap.

Worth noting for this clone: The identical CDR3 is also encoded by other nucleotide sequences in the sample. The CDR3 reads CASSVVPSGSYNEQFF. The CDR3 region has the DNA TGTGCCAGCAGCGTAGTCCCTAGCGGGAGCTACAATGAGCAGTTCTTC. This chain uses TRBV9 with TRBJ2-1, with 10 positions matching TRBD2. The CDR3 totals 16 residues. The V and J ends lost 0 bases and 3 bases, in that order; junction bases with no gene match: 3. Germline V CDR1 and CDR2: SGDLS, YYNGEE.

The V and J genes are TRBV9 and TRBJ2-3; tentatively, D is TRBD1 (5 bases). The V gene lost 0 bases and the J gene lost 2 bases, with 16 bases spanning the gap. This CDR3 contains 17 residues. In germline, CDR1 is SGDLS, CDR2 YYNGEE. The DNA of the CDR3 is TGTGCCAGCAGCGTAGCTCTTTACGACAGTGCCACAGATACGCAGTATTTT. It codes for CASSVALYDSATDTQYF.

This chain links TRBV2 with TRBJ1-2, with a possible D match to TRBD1 (5 bases). Trimming left V 6 bases short and J 4 bases short, with 12 bases between. The CDR3 totals 13 residues. Germline V gene data show CDR1 as SNHLY and CDR2 as FYNNEI. Here the CDR3 DNA reads TGTGCCAGCAGCGAGACAGCATCCTATGGCTACACCTTC. Protein: CASSETASYGYTF.

This clone was seen only once. This chain uses TRBV30 with TRBJ2-1; possible D gene TRBD2, 5 bases. CDR3 size: 13 residues. The V end lost 2 bases, the J end lost 7 bases, and 12 bases lay between the germline ends. CDR1 is GTSNPN, CDR2 SVGIG, per germline (reference sequence). The CDR3 DNA is TGTGCCTGGAGTAAGAGGGAGTCAAATGAGCAGTTCTTC. This sequence encodes CAWSKRESNEQFF.

This chain uses TRBV27 with TRBJ2-3, with 9 bases matching TRBD1. V gave up 5 bases and J gave up 0 bases; unmatched junction bases: 6. The germline gives CDR1 MNHEY, CDR2 SMNVEV (reference sequence). The CDR3 loop spans 16 amino acids. Here the CDR3 DNA reads TGTGCCAGCAGTAAAAGGACAGGGGTGAGCACAGATACGCAGTATTTT. Translated: CASSKRTGVSTDTQYF.

This chain connects TRBV28 to TRBJ1-4; 7 positions match TRBD1. Germline V CDR1 and CDR2: MDHEN, SYDVKM. The CDR3 sequence is 14 residues long. V lost 5 bases and J lost 5; bases outside the gene matches: 5. The CDR3 nucleotides read TGTGCCAGCAGTCTTGACAGGGTAAATGAAAAACTGTTTTTT. Its translation: CASSLDRVNEKLFF. Based on the CDR3 plus reference TRBV28 and TRBJ1-4, the full variable domain is DVKVTQSSRYLVKRTGEKVFLECVQDMDHENMFWYRQDPGLGLRLIYFSYDVKMKEKGDIPEGYSVSREKKERFSLILESASTNQTSMYLCASSLDRVNEKLFFGSGTQLSVL.